The T cell receptor beta chain described here comes from a study of molecular identifiers for immune sequencing clone quantification. TCRdb reprocessed the PCR reads via MiXCR and lists one record per CDR3 protein. The top ten clones hold roughly 0.81% of a sample with about 500,000 distinct CDR3 sequences, 20% to 25% of them seen once. The CDR3 has 14 amino acids. V shed 0 bases and J shed 0 bases, with 9 bases lying between them. Per the germline V gene, CDR1 is GTSNPN and CDR2 is SVGIG (reference sequence). This clonotype was found many times. Material for sequencing was naive CD8+ T cells from blood, with Jurkat cell RNA spiked in. Stated subset: FACS-sorted CD8+CD4-CCR7+CD45RA+ naive T cells. This receptor was obtained from a human donor in good health. Some libraries in this study had Jurkat cell RNA spiked in. J is TRBJ2-7 and V is TRBV30; weak D call: TRBD1 (5 bases). The CDR3 bases are TGTGCCTGGAGTGTCAAGGGGCGCTCCTACGAGCAGTACTTC. Residues: CAWSVKGRSYEQYF.